This T cell receptor (beta chain) was recovered during a study of cytomegalovirus exposure and HLA in healthy donors. PCR amplification relied on 60 Vbeta primers (plus 13 Jbeta primers). TCRdb keeps only in-frame clones here, not all; method: immunoSEQ multiplex PCR. The sample yields approximately 160,000 clones, about 81% seen once. Germline-derived CDR1 and CDR2 are SGHRS and YFSETQ. The CDR3 totals 18 residues. The junction had 4 bases not matched to a gene; V was cut back by 4 bases and J by 0 bases. Comments on this clone: Other DNA sequences from this sample encode an identical CDR3 as well.

The sequence came from a girl aged 2 to 9 in good health and CMV-seropositive. The specimen was PBMCs. The J gene is TRBJ2-1, the V gene TRBV5-1, with 16 bases aligning to TRBD2. CDR3 protein: CASSPGLAGGSSYNEQFF. In DNA form, the CDR3 reads TGCGCCAGCAGCCCGGGACTAGCGGGGGGGAGCTCCTACAATGAGCAGTTCTTC. Full variable domain (remainder filled in from reference TRBV5-1 and TRBJ2-1): KAGVTQTPRYLIKTRGQQVTLSCSPISGHRSVSWYQQTPGQGLQFLFEYFSETQRNKGNFPGRFSGRQFSNSRSEMNVSTLELGDSALYLCASSPGLAGGSSYNEQFFGPGTRLTVL.